This is a list of T cell receptor beta chains from one sample in a study of response to subunit inactivated influenza vaccine. Via MiXCR, TCRdb re-called the RT-PCR reads, giving one row per CDR3 protein. This sample carries 500,000 to 600,000 distinct CDR3 sequences, about 17% of them seen once, and the ten largest clones take 3%. This sample comprised CD4+ T cells sorted from PBMCs, obtained around 25 months after vaccination. These TCRs come from a man between 45 and 75 years old who received an inactivated influenza vaccine. Each CDR3 is given with its conserved first and last residue. A D gene is named only where the DNA matches it firmly. Not every row has a clone size; where given, it reads once, few, many or a size class.

V gene,D gene,clone size,J gene,CDR3 DNA,CDR3 protein
TRBV18,TRBD1,NA,TRBJ2-1,TGTGCCAGCTCACCACTGACAGGGACCAGATACAATGAGCAGTTCTTC,CASSPLTGTRYNEQFF
TRBV20-1,TRBD2,NA,TRBJ2-3,TGCAGTGCTAGAGATTTCAGCGGGGCCGCAGATACGCAGTATTTT,CSARDFSGAADTQYF
TRBV19,NA,NA,TRBJ2-1,TGTGCCAGTAGTAATGTCTTAGGAGTCGTCAATGAGCAGTTCTTC,CASSNVLGVVNEQFF
TRBV6-6,NA,NA,TRBJ2-2,TGTGCCAGCAGCTCCCCAGGGAGCGGGGAGCTGTTTTTT,CASSSPGSGELFF
TRBV7-7,TRBD2,few,TRBJ2-1,TGTGCCAGCAGCCGGGACTATAACAATGAGCAGTTCTTC,CASSRDYNNEQFF
TRBV12-3/TRBV12-4,NA,many,TRBJ2-5,TGTGCCAGCACCCCGGGAGGGGGCGGCGAGACCCAGTACTTC,CASTPGGGGETQYF
TRBV15,TRBD1,few,TRBJ2-1,TGTGCCACCAGCAGGGGACAGGGGGCTTACAATGAGCAGTTCTTC,CATSRGQGAYNEQFF
TRBV3-1,NA,few,TRBJ2-1,TGTGCCAGCAGCCAAGATAGGGGATACAATGAGCAGTTCTTC,CASSQDRGYNEQFF
TRBV3-1,TRBD2,NA,TRBJ2-7,TGTGCCAGCAGCCAACACTCTCGCGGGACTAGTGAGCAGTACTTC,CASSQHSRGTSEQYF
TRBV15,NA,many,TRBJ2-3,TGTGCCACCAGCGGACATCTCCCTACGCAGTATTTT,CATSGHLPTQYF
TRBV3-1,NA,few,TRBJ1-5,TGTGCCAGCAGCCAAGCCGGACCTTCCTCGGGTCAGCCCCAGCATTTT,CASSQAGPSSGQPQHF
TRBV6-2/TRBV6-3,NA,many,TRBJ2-1,TGTGCCAGCAGTTACCGCCGACTAGTTTATGAGCAGTTCTTC,CASSYRRLVYEQFF
TRBV20-1,NA,few,TRBJ2-3,TGCAGTGCTAGAGGATGGTATAACACAGATACGCAGTATTTT,CSARGWYNTDTQYF
TRBV3-1,NA,NA,TRBJ1-1,TGTGCCAGCAGCCAAGTGTCCTCGAACACTGAAGCTTTCTTT,CASSQVSSNTEAFF
TRBV10-3,NA,NA,TRBJ1-1,TGTGCCATCAGGACCGGGACGGGAGGTTACGAAGCTTTCTTT,CAIRTGTGGYEAFF
TRBV20-1,TRBD2,NA,TRBJ2-3,TGCAGTGCGTATACTAGCGGGAGAACAGATACGCAGTATTTT,CSAYTSGRTDTQYF
TRBV4-2,NA,few,TRBJ2-4,TGTGCCAGCAGCCAAGACAGCCAGGCGAAAAACATTCAGTACTTC,CASSQDSQAKNIQYF
TRBV5-1,TRBD2,NA,TRBJ2-3,TGCGCCAGCATCAGCGGGATTGAGACAGATACGCAGTATTTT,CASISGIETDTQYF
TRBV20-1,TRBD1,NA,TRBJ2-3,TGCAGTGCTAGAGAACGGGACAGGGGATTTAGCACAGATACGCAGTATTTT,CSARERDRGFSTDTQYF
TRBV20-1,NA,few,TRBJ1-1,TGCAGTGCTAGAAGGGGGGCAAACACTGAAGCTTTCTTT,CSARRGANTEAFF
TRBV4-3,TRBD1,few,TRBJ1-6,TGCGCCAGCAGCCAAGCGCGGGACAGCAACCGTTTTAATTCACCCCTCCACTTT,CASSQARDSNRFNSPLHF
TRBV4-3,TRBD2,NA,TRBJ2-1,TGCGCCAGCAGCCAAGGGACTAGCGGGGTTTTGGAGCAGTTCTTC,CASSQGTSGVLEQFF
TRBV12-3/TRBV12-4,NA,few,TRBJ2-7,TGTGCCAGCAGTCCTGGGACATCTCTCTACGAGCAGTACTTC,CASSPGTSLYEQYF
TRBV3-1,NA,NA,TRBJ2-1,TGTGCCAGCAGCCAAGAGACGGGGGAGGCTGAGCAGTTCTTC,CASSQETGEAEQFF
TRBV3-1,NA,NA,TRBJ2-3,TGTGCCAGCAGCCAACGGCAGTATACGCAGTATTTT,CASSQRQYTQYF
TRBV4-1,NA,few,TRBJ1-2,TGCGCCAGCAGCCAAGTCCTCAGGACAGCTAAGGATAACTATGGCTACACCTTC,CASSQVLRTAKDNYGYTF
TRBV20-1,TRBD2,few,TRBJ2-1,TGCAGTGCTAGATTGGCTAGCGGGGGGGCCCGACACTCCTACAATGAGCAGTTCTTC,CSARLASGGARHSYNEQFF
TRBV21-1,NA,NA,TRBJ2-7,TGTGCCAGCAGCAATCCCCGGGACAGGGCCTTCTACGAGCAGTACTTC,CASSNPRDRAFYEQYF
TRBV12-3/TRBV12-4,NA,NA,TRBJ1-4,TGTGCCAGCAGTTTCACAGGGTCCAATGAAAAACTGTTTTTT,CASSFTGSNEKLFF
TRBV7-2,NA,NA,TRBJ2-1,TGTGCCAGCAGCTTAGGCGGGTCCAAGGGAGAGCAGTTCTTC,CASSLGGSKGEQFF
TRBV20-1,TRBD2,NA,TRBJ2-1,TGCAGTGCGGGGACTACCAGCTCCTACAATGAGCAGTTCTTC,CSAGTTSSYNEQFF
TRBV12-3/TRBV12-4,TRBD1,NA,TRBJ1-6,TGTGCCAGCAGACACCGACAGGGGGCCCTTGGTCCCCTCCACTTT,CASRHRQGALGPLHF
TRBV5-1,TRBD1,NA,TRBJ2-2,TGCGCCAGCAGCTTTGGGACAGGTTACACCGGGGAGCTGTTTTTT,CASSFGTGYTGELFF
TRBV20-1,NA,many,TRBJ2-7,TGCAGTGCTAGGACCTTCGGCGAGCAGTACTTC,CSARTFGEQYF
TRBV4-1,NA,NA,TRBJ2-2,TGCGCCAGCAGCCAAGTCCCCCCGACACTTCGTACCGGGGAGCTGTTTTTT,CASSQVPPTLRTGELFF
TRBV5-1,NA,many,TRBJ2-7,TGCGCCAGCAGTATAAGCGGCTACGAGCAGTACTTC,CASSISGYEQYF
TRBV30,NA,few,TRBJ2-3,TGTGCCTGGAGTAAGGGCACAGATACGCAGTATTTT,CAWSKGTDTQYF
TRBV5-1,NA,few,TRBJ2-7,TGCGCCAGCAGCTTGGAGTCTCCCTACGAGCAGTACTTC,CASSLESPYEQYF
TRBV20-1,NA,few,TRBJ2-7,TGCAGTGCTAGAGATCTCCCTGGTGAAAGCTCCTACGAGCAGTACTTC,CSARDLPGESSYEQYF
TRBV3-1,NA,few,TRBJ2-3,TGTGCCAGCAGCCCTCTAGCCCGCACAGATACGCAGTATTTT,CASSPLARTDTQYF
TRBV3-1,NA,NA,TRBJ1-6,TGTGCCAGCAGCCAAGGGGAGGGCGGGGGTTCACCCCTCCACTTT,CASSQGEGGGSPLHF
TRBV7-2,NA,NA,TRBJ1-6,TGTGCCAGCAGCTCCCAGAGGCCAGGGAGTGGTTCACCCCTCCACTTT,CASSSQRPGSGSPLHF